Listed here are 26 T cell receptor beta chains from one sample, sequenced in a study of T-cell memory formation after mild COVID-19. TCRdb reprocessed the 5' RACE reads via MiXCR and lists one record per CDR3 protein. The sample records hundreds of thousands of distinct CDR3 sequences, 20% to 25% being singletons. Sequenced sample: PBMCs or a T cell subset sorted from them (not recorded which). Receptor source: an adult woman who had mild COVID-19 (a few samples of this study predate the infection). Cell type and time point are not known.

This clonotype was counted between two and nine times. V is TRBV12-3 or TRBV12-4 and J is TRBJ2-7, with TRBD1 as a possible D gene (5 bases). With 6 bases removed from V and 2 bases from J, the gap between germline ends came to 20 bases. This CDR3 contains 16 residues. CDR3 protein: CASSSDKLISTYEQYF. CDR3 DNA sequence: TGTGCCAGCAGCTCGGACAAGTTAATCTCTACCTACGAGCAGTACTTC.

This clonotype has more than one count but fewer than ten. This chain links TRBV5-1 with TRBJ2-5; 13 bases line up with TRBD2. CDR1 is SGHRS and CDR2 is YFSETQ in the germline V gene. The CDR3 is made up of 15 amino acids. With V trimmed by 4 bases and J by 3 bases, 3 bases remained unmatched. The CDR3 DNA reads TGCGCCAGCAGCCACGGACTAGCGGGGGAAGAGACCCAGTACTTC. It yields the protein CASSHGLAGEETQYF.

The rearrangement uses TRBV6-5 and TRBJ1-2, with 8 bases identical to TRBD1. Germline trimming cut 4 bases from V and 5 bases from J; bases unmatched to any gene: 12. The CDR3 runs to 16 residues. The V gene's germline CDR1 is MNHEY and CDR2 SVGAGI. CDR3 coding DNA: TGTGCCAGCAGTTCGACAGGGGAGTTAATCGCATATGGCTACACCTTC. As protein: CASSSTGELIAYGYTF.

In DNA, the CDR3 is TGTGCCAGCAGCTTAGGTGGGGTTTTCTATGGCTACACCTTC. Encoded protein: CASSLGGVFYGYTF. The V call is TRBV7-8, the J call TRBJ1-2, with unresolved D. Trimming took 1 base from V and 4 from J, leaving 10 bases between them. There are 14 residues in the CDR3. CDR1 and CDR2 (germline): SGHVS, FQNEAQ. Combining the CDR3 with reference TRBV7-8 and TRBJ1-2 gives the whole variable domain GAGVSQSPRYKVAKRGQDVALRCDPISGHVSLFWYQQALGQGPEFLTYFQNEAQLDKSGLPSDRFFAERPEGSVSTLKIQRTQQEDSAVYLCASSLGGVFYGYTFGSGTRLTVV.

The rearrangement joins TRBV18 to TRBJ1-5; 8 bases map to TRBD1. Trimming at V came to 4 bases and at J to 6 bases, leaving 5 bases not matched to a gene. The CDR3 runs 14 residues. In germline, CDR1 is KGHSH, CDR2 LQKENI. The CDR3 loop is CASSLDRAGQPQHF. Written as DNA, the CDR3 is TGTGCCAGCTCACTGGACAGGGCAGGTCAGCCCCAGCATTTT. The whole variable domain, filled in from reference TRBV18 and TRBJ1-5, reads NAGVMQNPRHLVRRRGQEARLRCSPMKGHSHVYWYRQLPEEGLKFMVYLQKENIIDESGMPKERFSAEFPKEGPSILRIQQVVRGDSAAYFCASSLDRAGQPQHFGDGTRLSIL.

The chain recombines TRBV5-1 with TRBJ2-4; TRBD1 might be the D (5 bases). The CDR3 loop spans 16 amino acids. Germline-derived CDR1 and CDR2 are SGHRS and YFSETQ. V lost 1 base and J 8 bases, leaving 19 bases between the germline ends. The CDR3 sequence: CASSLWGESRVDIQYF. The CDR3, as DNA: TGCGCCAGCAGCTTGTGGGGCGAATCTAGAGTAGACATTCAGTACTTC.

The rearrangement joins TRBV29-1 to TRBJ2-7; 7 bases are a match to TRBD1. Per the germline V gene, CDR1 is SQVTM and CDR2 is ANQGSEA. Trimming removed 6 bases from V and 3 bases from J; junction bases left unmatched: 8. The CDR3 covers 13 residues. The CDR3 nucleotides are TGCAGCGTGTCGGGACAGTGGGGCTACGAGCAGTACTTC. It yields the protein CSVSGQWGYEQYF.

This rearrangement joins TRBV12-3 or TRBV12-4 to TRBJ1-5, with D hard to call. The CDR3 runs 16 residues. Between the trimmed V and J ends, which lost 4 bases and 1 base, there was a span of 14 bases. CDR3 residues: CASSSGLPGSNQPQHF. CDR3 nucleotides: TGTGCCAGCAGTTCCGGACTCCCCGGGAGCAATCAGCCCCAGCATTTT.

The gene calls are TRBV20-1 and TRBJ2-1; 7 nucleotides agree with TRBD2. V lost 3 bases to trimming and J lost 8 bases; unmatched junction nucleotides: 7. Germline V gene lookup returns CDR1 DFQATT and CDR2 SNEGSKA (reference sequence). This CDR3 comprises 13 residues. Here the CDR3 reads CSASPRRGDEQFF. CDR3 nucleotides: TGCAGTGCTAGCCCTCGTCGGGGGGATGAGCAGTTCTTC.

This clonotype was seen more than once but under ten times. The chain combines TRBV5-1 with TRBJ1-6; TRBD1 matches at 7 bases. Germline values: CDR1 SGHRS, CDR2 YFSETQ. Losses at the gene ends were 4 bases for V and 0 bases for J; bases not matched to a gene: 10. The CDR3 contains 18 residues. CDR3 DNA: TGCGCCAGCAGCCCCGGAGGGGGCCGTAGCTCCTATAATTCACCCCTCCACTTT. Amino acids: CASSPGGGRSSYNSPLHF.

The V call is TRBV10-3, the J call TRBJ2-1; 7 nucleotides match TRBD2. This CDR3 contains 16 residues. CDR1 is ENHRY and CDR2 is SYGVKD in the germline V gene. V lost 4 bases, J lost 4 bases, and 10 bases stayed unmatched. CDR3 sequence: CAISGRGGEGYNEQFF. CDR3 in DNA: TGTGCCATCAGTGGACGCGGTGGGGAGGGTTACAATGAGCAGTTCTTC.

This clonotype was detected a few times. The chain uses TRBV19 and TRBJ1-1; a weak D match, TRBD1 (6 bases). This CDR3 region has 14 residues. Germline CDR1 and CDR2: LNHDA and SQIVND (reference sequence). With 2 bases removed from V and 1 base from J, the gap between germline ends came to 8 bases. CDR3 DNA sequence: TGTGCCAGTAGTATACAGGGGAGGAACACTGAAGCTTTCTTT. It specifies CASSIQGRNTEAFF.

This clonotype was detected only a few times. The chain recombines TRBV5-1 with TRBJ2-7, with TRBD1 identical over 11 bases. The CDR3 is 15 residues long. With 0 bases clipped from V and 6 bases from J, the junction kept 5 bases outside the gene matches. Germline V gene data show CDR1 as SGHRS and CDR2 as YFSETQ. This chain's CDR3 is CASSLDGQGAPEQYF. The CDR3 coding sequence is TGCGCCAGCAGCTTGGATGGACAGGGGGCGCCCGAGCAGTACTTC. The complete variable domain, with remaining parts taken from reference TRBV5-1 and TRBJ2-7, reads KAGVTQTPRYLIKTRGQQVTLSCSPISGHRSVSWYQQTPGQGLQFLFEYFSETQRNKGNFPGRFSGRQFSNSRSEMNVSTLELGDSALYLCASSLDGQGAPEQYFGPGTRLTVT.

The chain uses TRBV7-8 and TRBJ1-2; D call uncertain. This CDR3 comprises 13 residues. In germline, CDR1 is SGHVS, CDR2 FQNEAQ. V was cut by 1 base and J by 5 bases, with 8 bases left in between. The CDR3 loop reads CASSLGADYGYTF. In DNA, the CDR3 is TGTGCCAGCAGCTTAGGGGCTGATTATGGCTACACCTTC.

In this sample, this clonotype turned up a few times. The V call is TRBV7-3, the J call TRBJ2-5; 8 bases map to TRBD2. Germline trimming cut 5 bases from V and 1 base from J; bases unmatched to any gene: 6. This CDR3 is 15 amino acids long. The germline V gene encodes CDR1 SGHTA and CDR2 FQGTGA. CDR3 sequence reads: CASSSSGRLQETQYF. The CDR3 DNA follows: TGTGCCAGCAGCAGCAGCGGGAGACTCCAAGAGACCCAGTACTTC.

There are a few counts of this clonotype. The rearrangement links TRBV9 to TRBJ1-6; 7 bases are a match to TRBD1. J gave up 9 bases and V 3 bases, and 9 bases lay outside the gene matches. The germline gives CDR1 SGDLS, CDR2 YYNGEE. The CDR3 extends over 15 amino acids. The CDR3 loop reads CASSEKGAVTSPLHF. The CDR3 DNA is TGTGCCAGCAGCGAAAAGGGGGCTGTGACTTCACCCCTCCACTTT.

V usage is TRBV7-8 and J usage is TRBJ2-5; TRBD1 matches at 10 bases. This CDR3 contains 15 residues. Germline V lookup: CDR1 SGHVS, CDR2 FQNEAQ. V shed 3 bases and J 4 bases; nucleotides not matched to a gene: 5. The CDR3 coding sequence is TGTGCCAGCAGCTTTCGGACAGGGGGAGGAGAGACCCAGTACTTC. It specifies CASSFRTGGGETQYF.

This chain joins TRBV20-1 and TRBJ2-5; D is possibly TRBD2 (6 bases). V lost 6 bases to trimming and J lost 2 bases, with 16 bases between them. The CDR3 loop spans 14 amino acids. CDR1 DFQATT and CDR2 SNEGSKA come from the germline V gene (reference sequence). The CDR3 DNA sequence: TGCAGTGCAGTACCTCCACGGGAGCAAGAGACCCAGTACTTC. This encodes CSAVPPREQETQYF.

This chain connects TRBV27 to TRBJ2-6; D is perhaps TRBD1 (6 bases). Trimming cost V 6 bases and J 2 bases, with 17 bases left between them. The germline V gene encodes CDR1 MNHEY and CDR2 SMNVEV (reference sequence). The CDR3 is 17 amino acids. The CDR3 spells CASRSVGGSAGANVLTF. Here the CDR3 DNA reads TGTGCCAGCAGATCCGTTGGGGGCTCAGCTGGGGCCAACGTCCTGACTTTC.

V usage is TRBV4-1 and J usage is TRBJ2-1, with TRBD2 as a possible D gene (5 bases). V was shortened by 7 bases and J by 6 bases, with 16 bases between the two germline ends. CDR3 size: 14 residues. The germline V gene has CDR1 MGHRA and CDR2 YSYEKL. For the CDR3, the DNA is TGCGCCAGCACCTTTGGGAGCGGCGGCAATGAGCAGTTCTTC. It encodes CASTFGSGGNEQFF.

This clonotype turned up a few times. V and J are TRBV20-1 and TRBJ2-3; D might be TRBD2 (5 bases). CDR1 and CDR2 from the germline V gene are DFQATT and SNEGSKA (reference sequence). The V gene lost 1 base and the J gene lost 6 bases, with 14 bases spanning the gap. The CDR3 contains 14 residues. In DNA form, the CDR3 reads TGCAGTGCTAGAGTTCCACTAGTGCGCGATACGCAGTATTTT. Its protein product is CSARVPLVRDTQYF.

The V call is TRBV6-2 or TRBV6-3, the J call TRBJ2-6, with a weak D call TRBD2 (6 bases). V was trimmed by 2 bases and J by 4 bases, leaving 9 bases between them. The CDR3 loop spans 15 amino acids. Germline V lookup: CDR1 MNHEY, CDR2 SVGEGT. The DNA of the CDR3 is TGTGCCAGCAGTTACGGAGGGGCCGGGGCCAACGTCCTGACTTTC. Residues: CASSYGGAGANVLTF.

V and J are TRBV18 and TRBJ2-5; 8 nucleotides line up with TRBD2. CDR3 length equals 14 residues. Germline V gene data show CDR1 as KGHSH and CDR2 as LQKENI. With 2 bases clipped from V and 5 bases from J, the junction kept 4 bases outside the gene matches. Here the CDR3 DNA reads TGTGCCAGCTCACCAAGCGGGAGACGGGAGACCCAGTACTTC. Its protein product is CASSPSGRRETQYF. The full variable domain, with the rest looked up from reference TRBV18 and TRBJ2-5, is NAGVMQNPRHLVRRRGQEARLRCSPMKGHSHVYWYRQLPEEGLKFMVYLQKENIIDESGMPKERFSAEFPKEGPSILRIQQVVRGDSAAYFCASSPSGRRETQYFGPGTRLLVL.

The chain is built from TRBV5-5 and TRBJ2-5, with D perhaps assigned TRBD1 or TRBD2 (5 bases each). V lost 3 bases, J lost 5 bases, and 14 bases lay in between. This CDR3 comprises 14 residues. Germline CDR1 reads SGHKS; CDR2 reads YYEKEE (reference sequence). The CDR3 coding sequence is TGTGCCAGCAGCTCGGTGGCAGGGACGGAGACCCAGTACTTC. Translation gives CASSSVAGTETQYF.

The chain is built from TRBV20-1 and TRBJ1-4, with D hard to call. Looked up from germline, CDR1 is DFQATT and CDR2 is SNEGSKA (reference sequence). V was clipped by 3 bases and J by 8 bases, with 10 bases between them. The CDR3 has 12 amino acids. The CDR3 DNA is TGCAGTGCTAGCATGGGTGAAGAAAAACTGTTTTTT. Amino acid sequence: CSASMGEEKLFF.

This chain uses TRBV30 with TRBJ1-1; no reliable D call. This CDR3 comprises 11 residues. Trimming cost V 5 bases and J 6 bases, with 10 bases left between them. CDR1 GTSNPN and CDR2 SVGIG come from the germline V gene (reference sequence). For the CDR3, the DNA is TGTGCCTGGGGGGTGGTCGCTGAAGCTTTCTTT. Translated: CAWGVVAEAFF. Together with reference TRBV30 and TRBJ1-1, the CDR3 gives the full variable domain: SQTIHQWPATLVQPVGSPLSLECTVEGTSNPNLYWYRQAAGRGLQLLFYSVGIGQISSEVPQNLSASRPQDRQFILSSKKLLLSDSGFYLCAWGVVAEAFFGQGTRLTVV.